This TCR beta chain derives from a study of blood T cell repertoires in COVID-19. In the source study's methods: Using reference gene primer amplification, nucleated cell counts were estimated. Assay: immunoSEQ multiplex PCR; the TCRdb copy retains only in-frame clones and omits some. V, J and clone size were drawn from that table, and D and trimming were deduced from the DNA. There are 210,000 or so clones in the sample; 88% occur only once, and approximately 2.6% lies in the top ten. CDR3 length: 17 amino acids. Trimming removed 5 bases from V and 0 bases from J; junction bases left unmatched: 12. Germline CDR1 reads SQVTM; CDR2 reads ANQGSEA. This clone was observed a single time.

The chain joins TRBV29-1 to TRBJ2-7; 11 bases are shared with TRBD2. The clonotype was recovered from a woman in her fifties or sixties with acute or convalescent COVID-19. The sequenced sample was peripheral blood. The CDR3, as DNA: TGCAGCGTTTTGGGTAGCGGGAGGGCCTCAAGCTCCTACGAGCAGTACTTC. Encoded protein: CSVLGSGRASSSYEQYF.